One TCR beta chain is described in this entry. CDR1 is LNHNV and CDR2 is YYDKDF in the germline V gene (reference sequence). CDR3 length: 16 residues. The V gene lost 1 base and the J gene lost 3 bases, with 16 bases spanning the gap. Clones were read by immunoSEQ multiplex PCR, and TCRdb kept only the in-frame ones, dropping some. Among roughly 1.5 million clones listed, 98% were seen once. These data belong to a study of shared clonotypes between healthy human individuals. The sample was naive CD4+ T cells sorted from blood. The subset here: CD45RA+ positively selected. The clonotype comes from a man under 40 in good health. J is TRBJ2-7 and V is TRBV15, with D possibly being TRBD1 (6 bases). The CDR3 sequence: CATSRGLQGVFYEQYF. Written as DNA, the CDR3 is TGTGCCACCAGCAGAGGCCTACAGGGAGTTTTCTACGAGCAGTACTTC.